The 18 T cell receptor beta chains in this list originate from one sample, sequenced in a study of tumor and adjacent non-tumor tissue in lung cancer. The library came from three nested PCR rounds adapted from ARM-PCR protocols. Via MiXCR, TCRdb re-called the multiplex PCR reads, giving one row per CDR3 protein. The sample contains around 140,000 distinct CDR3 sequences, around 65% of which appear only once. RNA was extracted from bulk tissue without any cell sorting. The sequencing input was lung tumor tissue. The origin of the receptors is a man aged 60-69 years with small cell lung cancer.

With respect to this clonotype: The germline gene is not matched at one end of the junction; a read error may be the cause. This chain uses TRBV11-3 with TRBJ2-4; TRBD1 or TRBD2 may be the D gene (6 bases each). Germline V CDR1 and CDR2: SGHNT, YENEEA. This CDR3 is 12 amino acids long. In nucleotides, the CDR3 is TGTACTAGCAGCTTAGAGGGACACATACAGTACTTC. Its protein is CTSSLEGHIQYF.

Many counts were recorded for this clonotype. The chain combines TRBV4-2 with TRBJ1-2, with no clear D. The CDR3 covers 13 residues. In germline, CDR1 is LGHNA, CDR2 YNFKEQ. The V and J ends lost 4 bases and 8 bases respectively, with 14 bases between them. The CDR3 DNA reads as TGTGCCAGCAGCCCCGCAGTAGGCTGGGGCTACACCTTC. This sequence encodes CASSPAVGWGYTF.

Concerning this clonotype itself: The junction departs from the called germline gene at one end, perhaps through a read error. The DNA for the CDR3 is TGTGCTAGCAGCATGTGGACAGGGCCGGCGGGCTACACCTTC. It specifies CASSMWTGPAGYTF. The chain recombines TRBV5-4 with TRBJ1-2; 8 bases align to TRBD1. CDR3 length: 14 residues. The germline gives CDR1 SGHNT, CDR2 YYREEE (reference sequence). The full variable domain, with the rest looked up from reference TRBV5-4 and TRBJ1-2, is ETGVTQSPTHLIKTRGQQVTLRCSSQSGHNTVSWYQQALGQGPQFIFQYYREEENGRGNFPPRFSGLQFPNYSSELNVNALELDDSALYLCASSMWTGPAGYTFGSGTRLTVV.

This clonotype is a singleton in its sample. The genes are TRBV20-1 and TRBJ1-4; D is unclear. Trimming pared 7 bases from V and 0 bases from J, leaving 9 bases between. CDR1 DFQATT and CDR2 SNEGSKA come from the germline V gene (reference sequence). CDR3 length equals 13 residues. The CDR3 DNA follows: TGCAGTGTACCGGACTCAACTAATGAAAAACTGTTTTTT. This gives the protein CSVPDSTNEKLFF.

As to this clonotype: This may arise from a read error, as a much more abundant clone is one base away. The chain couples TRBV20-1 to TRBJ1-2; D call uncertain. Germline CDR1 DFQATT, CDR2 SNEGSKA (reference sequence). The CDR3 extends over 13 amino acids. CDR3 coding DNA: TGCAGTACTAGAGATGCCGGGAGCTATGGCTACACCTTC. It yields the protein CSTRDAGSYGYTF.

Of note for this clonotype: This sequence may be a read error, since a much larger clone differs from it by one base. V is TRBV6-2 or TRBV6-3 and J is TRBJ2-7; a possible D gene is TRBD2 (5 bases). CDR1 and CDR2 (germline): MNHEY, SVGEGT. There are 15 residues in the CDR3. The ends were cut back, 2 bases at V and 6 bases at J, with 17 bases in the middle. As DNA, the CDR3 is TGTGCCAGCAGTTACGGCGGGTGTTTCACTCTCGAGCAGTACTTC. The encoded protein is CASSYGGCFTLEQYF.

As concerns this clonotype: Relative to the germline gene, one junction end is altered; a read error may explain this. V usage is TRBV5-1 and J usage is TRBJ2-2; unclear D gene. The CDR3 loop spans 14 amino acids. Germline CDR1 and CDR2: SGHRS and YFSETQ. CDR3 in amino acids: CASREILITGELFF. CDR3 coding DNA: TGCGCCAGCAGGGAGATACTCATCACCGGAGAGCTGTTTTTT.

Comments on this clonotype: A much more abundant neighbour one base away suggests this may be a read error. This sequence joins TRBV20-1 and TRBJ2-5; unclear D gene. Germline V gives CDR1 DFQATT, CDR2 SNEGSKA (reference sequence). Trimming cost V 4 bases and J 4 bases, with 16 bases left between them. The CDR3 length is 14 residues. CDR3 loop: CSAKDVVGRETQYF. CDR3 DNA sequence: TGCAGTGCTAAAGATGTCGTAGGTAGAGAGACCCAGTACTTC.

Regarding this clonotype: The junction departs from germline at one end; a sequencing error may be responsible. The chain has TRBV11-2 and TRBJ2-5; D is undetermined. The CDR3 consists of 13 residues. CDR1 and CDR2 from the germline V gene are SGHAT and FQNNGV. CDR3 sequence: CVSSLEPDQTQYF. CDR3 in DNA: TGTGTCAGCAGCTTAGAGCCAGATCAGACCCAGTACTTC.

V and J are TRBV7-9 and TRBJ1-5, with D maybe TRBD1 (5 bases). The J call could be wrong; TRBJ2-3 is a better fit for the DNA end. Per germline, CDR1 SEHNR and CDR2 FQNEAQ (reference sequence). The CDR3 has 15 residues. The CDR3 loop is CASSTGSHGNQPQYF. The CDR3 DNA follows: TGTGCCAGCAGCACAGGCAGCCATGGGAATCAGCCCCAGTATTTT.

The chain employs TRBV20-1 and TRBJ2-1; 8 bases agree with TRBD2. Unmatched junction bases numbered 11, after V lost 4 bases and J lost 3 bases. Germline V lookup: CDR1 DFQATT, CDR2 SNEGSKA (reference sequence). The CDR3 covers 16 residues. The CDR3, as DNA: TGCAGTGCTATTCCTCCGGCTAGCGGGTTCTACAATGAGCAGTTCTTC. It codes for CSAIPPASGFYNEQFF.

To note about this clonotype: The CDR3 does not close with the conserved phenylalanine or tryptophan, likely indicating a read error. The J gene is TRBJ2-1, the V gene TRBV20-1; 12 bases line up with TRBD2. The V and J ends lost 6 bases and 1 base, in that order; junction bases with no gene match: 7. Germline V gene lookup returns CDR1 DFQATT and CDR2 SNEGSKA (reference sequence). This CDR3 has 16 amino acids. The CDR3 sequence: CSATTLAGGSYNEQFI. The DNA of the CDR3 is TGCAGTGCCACTACCCTAGCGGGAGGGTCCTACAATGAGCAGTTCATC.

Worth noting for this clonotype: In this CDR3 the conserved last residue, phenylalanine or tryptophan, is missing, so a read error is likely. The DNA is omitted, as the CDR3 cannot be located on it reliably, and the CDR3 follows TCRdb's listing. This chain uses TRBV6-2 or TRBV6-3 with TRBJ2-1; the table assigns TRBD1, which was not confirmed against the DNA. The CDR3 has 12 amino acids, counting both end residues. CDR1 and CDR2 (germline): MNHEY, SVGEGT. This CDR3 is CAGSRPRAVRVY.

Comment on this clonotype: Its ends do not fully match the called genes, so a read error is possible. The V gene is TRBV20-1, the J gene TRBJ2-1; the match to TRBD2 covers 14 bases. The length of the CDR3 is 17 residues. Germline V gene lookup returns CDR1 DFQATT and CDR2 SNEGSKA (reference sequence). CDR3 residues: CSASGGLAGASYNEQLF. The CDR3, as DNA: TGCAGTGCTAGTGGGGGACTAGCGGGAGCATCCTACAATGAGCAGCTCTTC.

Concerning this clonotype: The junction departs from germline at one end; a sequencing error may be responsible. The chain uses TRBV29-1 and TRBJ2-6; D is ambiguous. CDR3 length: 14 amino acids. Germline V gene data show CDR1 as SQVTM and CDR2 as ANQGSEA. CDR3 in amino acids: CSVGENSEANVPTF. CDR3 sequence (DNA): TGCAGCGTCGGCGAAAACTCTGAGGCCAACGTCCCGACTTTC. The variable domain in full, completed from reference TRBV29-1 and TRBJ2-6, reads SAVISQKPSRDICQRGTSLTIQCQVDSQVTMMFWYRQQPGQSLTLIATANQGSEATYESGFVIDKFPISRPNLTFSTLTVSNMSPEDSSIYLCSVGENSEANVPTFGAGSRLTVL.

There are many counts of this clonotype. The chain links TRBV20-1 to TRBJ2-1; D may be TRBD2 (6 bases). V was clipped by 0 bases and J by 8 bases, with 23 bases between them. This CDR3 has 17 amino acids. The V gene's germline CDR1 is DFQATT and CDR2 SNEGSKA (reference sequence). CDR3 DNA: TGCAGTGCTAGAGATGTCGGGGCGGGACGAATAGGGGATGAGCAGTTCTTC. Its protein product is CSARDVGAGRIGDEQFF.

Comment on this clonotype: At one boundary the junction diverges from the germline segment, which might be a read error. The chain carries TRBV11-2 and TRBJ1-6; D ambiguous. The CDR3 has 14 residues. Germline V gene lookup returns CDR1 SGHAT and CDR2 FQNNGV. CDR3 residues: CASSSRTGGSPLRF. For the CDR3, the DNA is TGTGCCAGCAGCTCCCGCACGGGAGGATCACCCCTCCGCTTT.

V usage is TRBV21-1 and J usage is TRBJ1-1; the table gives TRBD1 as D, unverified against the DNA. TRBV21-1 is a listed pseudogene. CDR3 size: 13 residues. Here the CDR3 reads CANTPDLNTEAFF. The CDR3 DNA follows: TGTGCCAACACCCCGGATCTGAACACTGAAGCTTTCTTT.